This T cell receptor (beta chain) emerged from a study of spatial heterogeneity in lung cancer. By sample fraction, this clonotype is medium-sized. Because this beta chain is a stray read in a library intended to capture alpha chains, its abundance should not be given much weight. TCRdb called the 5' RACE reads again in MiXCR, with one record for every CDR3 protein. The repertoire holds thousands of distinct CDR3 sequences, with around 24% as singletons. Time point specified: sample taken at primary tumor resection. In each case, whole RNA from tumor, nontumor lung or frozen PBMC was sequenced unsorted. The donor population consisted of under 75 patients with untreated, early-stage non-small cell lung cancer. V shed 0 bases and J 2 bases; nucleotides not matched to a gene: 9. Germline values: CDR1 LGHDT, CDR2 YNNKEL (reference sequence). The CDR3 has 18 residues.

This receptor was taken from a female donor with early-stage non-small cell lung cancer. The material was PBMCs, obtained at surgery. This chain uses TRBV3-1 with TRBJ2-3; the match to TRBD2 covers 9 bases. CDR3 in amino acids: CASSQDKLLAGHTDTQYF. CDR3 DNA sequence: TGTGCCAGCAGCCAAGATAAATTGCTAGCGGGACACACAGATACGCAGTATTTT.